Following are 26 T cell receptor beta chains from one sample sequenced in a study of human T cells and chemical hapten exposure. One entry per CDR3 protein results from TCRdb running MiXCR on the RACE reads. The sample holds fewer than 85,000 distinct CDR3 sequences, more than 9% seen once. Noted time point: patch test 2, 6 weeks after DPC sensitization. The treatment is: therapeutic diphenylcyclopropenone sensitization with weekly scalp DPC. Sequences were derived from whole blood, sampled in connection with sensitization to the hapten diphenylcyclopropenone (DPC). Source of these receptors: a man between 18 and 29 years old with alopecia areata. Some clones in this sample may be carry-over from other donors' samples.

This clonotype has a count of ten or more. The chain couples TRBV5-1 to TRBJ2-2; D gene uncertain. The V gene's germline CDR1 is SGHRS and CDR2 YFSETQ. The CDR3 contains 13 residues. Trimming removed 4 bases at V and 6 bases at J, with 10 bases between. The CDR3 DNA reads TGCGCCAGCAGCCGAAGAGGAGCCGGGGAGCTGTTTTTT. Protein product: CASSRRGAGELFF.

This clonotype was observed at least ten times. The chain combines TRBV4-2 with TRBJ2-2, with unresolved D. This CDR3 is 15 amino acids long. Germline-derived CDR1 and CDR2 are LGHNA and YNFKEQ. V was shortened by 0 bases and J by 4 bases, with 9 bases between the two germline ends. The CDR3 protein is CASSQDIATTGELFF. The CDR3 nucleotides read TGTGCCAGCAGCCAAGATATCGCGACCACCGGGGAGCTGTTTTTT.

This clonotype was found many times. The genes are TRBV7-2 and TRBJ1-5; D remains unclear. Trimming removed 1 base from V and 3 bases from J, with 10 bases in between. From germline, CDR1 is SGHTA and CDR2 FQGNSA. The CDR3 contains 15 residues. The CDR3 coding sequence is TGTGCCAGCAGCTTAGTCGGCAGTATCAATCAGCCCCAGCATTTT. This codes for CASSLVGSINQPQHF.

In this sample, this clonotype turned up a few times. J is TRBJ1-6 and V is TRBV6-4; TRBD1 agrees at 10 bases. Germline V gene sequence: CDR1 MRHNA, CDR2 SNTAGT. There are 15 residues in the CDR3. V trimming: 4 bases; J trimming: 9 bases; junction bases outside the gene matches: 6. The CDR3 bases are TGTGCCAGCAGTGCCGGGACAGGGGAAACTTCACCCCTCCACTTT. This codes for CASSAGTGETSPLHF.

The chain uses TRBV20-1 and TRBJ2-5; possibly TRBD2 for D (6 bases). V lost 4 bases and J 5 bases, leaving 14 bases between the germline ends. This CDR3 spans 13 amino acids. Germline V CDR1 and CDR2: DFQATT, SNEGSKA (reference sequence). The CDR3 DNA follows: TGCAGTGCTACACCGGGAGCTCGGGAGACCCAGTACTTC. It translates to CSATPGARETQYF.

This clonotype was found a few times. In DNA, the CDR3 is TGTGCCAGCAGTTTTAGCCCCAAGACAGCCAACACTGAAGCTTTCTTT. It is translated as CASSFSPKTANTEAFF. This chain connects TRBV12-3 or TRBV12-4 to TRBJ1-1, with a possible D match to TRBD1 (5 bases). The V and J ends lost 3 bases and 2 bases respectively, with 16 bases between them. The length of the CDR3 is 16 residues.

This clonotype came up a few times. The genes are TRBV7-9 and TRBJ1-6; D is perhaps TRBD1 (5 bases). Trimming removed 11 bases from V and 10 bases from J, with 18 bases in between. The CDR3 is 13 residues long. Germline CDR1 is SEHNR and CDR2 is FQNEAQ (reference sequence). CDR3 amino acids: CASDRGEYSPLHF. In nucleotides, the CDR3 is TGTGCCTCGGATCGGGGGGAATACTCACCCCTCCACTTT.

A few counts support this clonotype. The J gene is TRBJ2-1, the V gene TRBV19, with 12 bases fitting TRBD2. V lost 5 bases, J lost 7 bases, and 3 bases stayed unmatched. Per the germline V gene, CDR1 is LNHDA and CDR2 is SQIVND (reference sequence). CDR3 size: 14 residues. The CDR3 bases are TGTGCCAGTAGTTTCGGACTAGCGGGGAATGAGCAGTTCTTC. Translation gives CASSFGLAGNEQFF.

This clonotype was seen a handful of times. The rearrangement links TRBV6-2 or TRBV6-3 to TRBJ1-1; D is uncertain. The CDR3 totals 13 residues. Trimming removed 0 bases at V and 6 bases at J, with 8 bases between. Germline lookup yields CDR1 MNHEY and CDR2 SVGEGT. The CDR3 DNA sequence: TGTGCCAGCAGTTACTCGACTGGGCCTGAAGCTTTCTTT. Its translation is CASSYSTGPEAFF.

This clonotype occurred many times. This chain uses TRBV12-3 or TRBV12-4 with TRBJ1-2; no clear D. V was trimmed by 7 bases and J by 6 bases, leaving 12 bases between them. The length of the CDR3 is 12 residues. The CDR3 spells CASTIARDGYTF. The DNA for the CDR3 is TGTGCCAGCACGATCGCCCGAGATGGCTACACCTTC.

This clonotype occurred many times. The chain employs TRBV11-2 and TRBJ2-1; possibly TRBD2 for D (5 bases). Trimming left V 1 base short and J 0 bases short, with 16 bases between. This CDR3 has 18 amino acids. Germline CDR1 reads SGHAT; CDR2 reads FQNNGV. CDR3 DNA sequence: TGTGCCAGCAGCTTAGTTGGTAGGAGGTATGGCTCCTACAATGAGCAGTTCTTC. It yields the protein CASSLVGRRYGSYNEQFF.

The genes are TRBV9 and TRBJ2-5; D is unresolved. V was pared by 0 bases and J by 5 bases, with 8 bases between. In germline, CDR1 is SGDLS, CDR2 YYNGEE. The CDR3 spans 13 residues. Here the CDR3 DNA reads TGTGCCAGCAGCGTAGATGTGGGGGAGACCCAGTACTTC. It translates to CASSVDVGETQYF.

This chain joins TRBV10-3 and TRBJ2-3; D remains unclear. The V gene's germline CDR1 is ENHRY and CDR2 SYGVKD. This CDR3 is 12 amino acids long. The V end was cut by 4 bases, the J end by 6 bases, with 8 bases between. The CDR3 spells CAISGVVDTQYF. The CDR3 region has the DNA TGTGCCATCAGTGGGGTTGTTGATACGCAGTATTTT.

CDR3 protein: CASSYNRVGFYNEQFF. In nucleotides, the CDR3 is TGTGCCAGCAGCTACAACAGGGTCGGATTCTATAATGAGCAGTTCTTC. The chain has TRBV7-6 and TRBJ2-1; TRBD1 might be the D (6 bases). Germline CDR1 and CDR2: SGHVS and FNYEAQ. There are 16 residues in the CDR3. The V end was cut by 4 bases, the J end by 7 bases, with 20 bases between.

CDR3 protein: CSATTTASYEQYF. DNA of the CDR3: TGCAGTGCTACCACGACAGCTAGTTACGAGCAGTACTTC. The chain has TRBV20-1 and TRBJ2-7; the D gene is possibly TRBD1 (5 bases). Trimming removed 4 bases at V and 4 bases at J, with 14 bases between. Germline lookup yields CDR1 DFQATT and CDR2 SNEGSKA (reference sequence). CDR3 size: 13 residues.

In this sample, this clonotype turned up many times. V gene TRBV20-1 combines with J gene TRBJ2-2; D gene unclear. The CDR3 is made up of 12 amino acids. Deletions cut 4 bases from V and 4 bases from J, with 7 bases between. The germline V gene has CDR1 DFQATT and CDR2 SNEGSKA (reference sequence). The CDR3 reads CSATRLTGELFF. In DNA, the CDR3 is TGCAGTGCTACCCGTCTCACCGGGGAGCTGTTTTTT.

The CDR3 spells CSAPDRGRTGELFF. CDR3 coding DNA: TGCAGTGCCCCGGACAGGGGGCGAACCGGGGAGCTGTTTTTT. This chain uses TRBV20-1 with TRBJ2-2; TRBD1 matches at 11 bases. Germline CDR1 DFQATT, CDR2 SNEGSKA (reference sequence). The V gene end was trimmed by 6 bases and the J gene end by 5 bases; junction bases not matched to a gene: 5. The CDR3 has 14 amino acids.

A word on this clonotype: It may be a read error: a sequence one base away is much more abundant. This rearrangement joins TRBV28 to TRBJ2-7; D is perhaps TRBD1 or TRBD2 (6 bases each). The CDR3 consists of 16 residues. Looked up from germline, CDR1 is MDHEN and CDR2 is SYDVKM. The DNA for the CDR3 is TGTGCCAGCAGTTCGCCGGGGGCGCTTACTTCCTACGAGCAGCACTTC. It codes for CASSSPGALTSYEQHF. Full variable domain (outside the CDR3, taken from reference TRBV28 and TRBJ2-7): DVKVTQSSRYLVKRTGEKVFLECVQDMDHENMFWYRQDPGLGLRLIYFSYDVKMKEKGDIPEGYSVSREKKERFSLILESASTNQTSMYLCASSSPGALTSYEQHFGPGTRLTVT.

The chain couples TRBV5-1 to TRBJ2-7; 12 nucleotides align to TRBD1. Germline loops: CDR1 SGHRS, CDR2 YFSETQ. The V gene end was trimmed by 4 bases and the J gene end by 5 bases; junction bases not matched to a gene: 4. The CDR3 extends over 14 amino acids. Written as DNA, the CDR3 is TGCGCCAGCAGCAAGGGACAGGGGGCTGACGAGCAGTACTTC. The encoded protein is CASSKGQGADEQYF.

This clonotype was recorded many times. The rearrangement joins TRBV5-1 to TRBJ1-1; D is possibly TRBD1 (5 bases). Germline V gives CDR1 SGHRS, CDR2 YFSETQ. This CDR3 comprises 14 residues. V was pared by 4 bases and J by 6 bases, with 16 bases between. CDR3 amino acids: CASSPRDSRAEAFF. In nucleotides, the CDR3 is TGCGCCAGCAGCCCTAGAGACAGTAGGGCTGAAGCTTTCTTT.

This chain connects TRBV21-1 to TRBJ2-3; the DNA was not compared with TRBD1, the D call given in the table. TRBV21-1 is assigned pseudogene status. This CDR3 contains 17 residues. As DNA, the CDR3 is TGTGCCAGCAGCAAAGAGGGGGTAGCGGGGGCGACAGATACGCAGTATTTT. Amino acid sequence: CASSKEGVAGATDTQYF.

This clonotype has only a few counts. Sequence at one end of the junction differs from germline and may be a read error. The chain uses TRBV9 and TRBJ2-5; D gene unclear. The CDR3 spans 13 residues. Looked up from germline, CDR1 is SGDLS and CDR2 is YYNGEE. The CDR3 protein is CASSVSLREAQYF. CDR3 coding DNA: TGTGCCAGCAGCGTATCTTTAAGAGAGGCCCAGTACTTC.

There are many counts of this clonotype. The J gene is TRBJ1-6, the V gene TRBV28; TRBD1 aligns across 8 bases. The germline CDR1 and CDR2 sequences are MDHEN and SYDVKM. J gave up 7 bases and V 10 bases, and 9 bases lay outside the gene matches. The CDR3 covers 14 residues. CDR3 sequence reads: CATLTWTGNSPLHF. The CDR3 nucleotides read TGTGCCACCTTAACCTGGACAGGGAATTCACCCCTCCACTTT.

This chain links TRBV28 with TRBJ2-7, with 12 bases aligning to TRBD1. The CDR3 is made up of 12 amino acids. CDR1 and CDR2 (germline): MDHEN, SYDVKM. V was pared by 6 bases and J by 13 bases, with 7 bases of the junction left unmatched. As DNA, the CDR3 is TGTGCCAGCAGCTCCGGGGACAGGGGGCTTTACTTC. Amino acid sequence: CASSSGDRGLYF.

The chain employs TRBV4-3 and TRBJ1-4, with D maybe TRBD1 (6 bases). Germline CDR1 and CDR2: LGHNA and YSLEER. The CDR3 contains 17 residues. The V and J ends lost 2 bases and 5 bases respectively, with 18 bases between them. The CDR3 DNA sequence: TGCGCCAGCAGCCAATACCGCCAACAGGGACTAAATGAAAAACTGTTTTTT. Translated: CASSQYRQQGLNEKLFF.

The J gene is TRBJ1-3, the V gene TRBV6-5; TRBD1 matches 7 bases. CDR3 length: 14 amino acids. V shed 10 bases, J shed 2 bases, and the junction held 8 bases outside the gene matches. The germline gives CDR1 MNHEY, CDR2 SVGAGI. The CDR3 bases are TGTGCCACCGGGAGGACAGGCCCTGGAAACACCATATATTTT. As protein: CATGRTGPGNTIYF.